Listed below are T cell receptor beta chains from one sample, sequenced in a study of blood T cell repertoires in COVID-19. The repertoire was sequenced with immunoSEQ multiplex PCR; TCRdb's copy has only in-frame clones and lacks some. The sample has about 230,000 clones, about nine tenths seen once. The sample taken for sequencing was PBMCs or T cells enriched from blood (not recorded which). These receptors were obtained from a man aged 18 to 29 who had recovered from COVID-19. Each CDR3 is given with its conserved first and last residue. D genes are given only for firm matches. Size values are once, few and many counts, or a class for expanded clones, and some rows have none.

>TRBV25-1|NA|NA|TRBJ1-1
CATQPPVGGDTEAFF
TGTGCCACCCAACCCCCTGTCGGAGGGGACACTGAAGCTTTCTTT
>TRBV7-3|NA|few|TRBJ1-2
CASSRSTGHLNYGYTF
TGTGCCAGCAGTAGAAGTACGGGACACCTTAACTATGGCTACACCTTC
>TRBV7-2|TRBD1|few|TRBJ1-2
CASSGRQGRLGGYTF
TGTGCCAGCAGCGGTCGACAGGGTCGGCTGGGAGGCTACACCTTC
>TRBV2|NA|NA|TRBJ2-7
CAQRAGLDYEQYF
TGTGCTCAACGGGCAGGGCTTGATTACGAGCAGTACTTC
>TRBV24-1|NA|NA|TRBJ2-3
CATSDPGTDTQYF
TGTGCCACCAGTGATCCTGGCACAGATACGCAGTATTTT
>TRBV20-1|TRBD2|NA|TRBJ2-1
CSASPPLAGGSNNEQFF
TGCAGTGCTAGTCCCCCTCTAGCGGGAGGGTCTAACAATGAGCAGTTCTTC
>TRBV3-1/TRBV3-2|TRBD2|NA|TRBJ2-3
CASSPSSGTLTSMDTQYF
TGTGCCAGCAGCCCTTCTAGCGGGACTCTCACAAGTATGGATACGCAGTATTTT
>TRBV27|NA|once|TRBJ2-1
CASSSNVGRGVDNEQFF
TGTGCCAGCAGCTCCAACGTCGGCAGGGGTGTTGACAATGAGCAGTTCTTC
>TRBV3-1/TRBV3-2|NA|NA|TRBJ2-7
CASSQGGPGHSYEQYF
TGTGCCAGCAGCCAAGGGGGACCGGGACACTCCTACGAGCAGTACTTC
>TRBV5-6|TRBD2|NA|TRBJ2-7
CASSLVGTSGRNYEQYF
TGTGCCAGCAGCTTGGTAGGGACTAGCGGGAGGAACTACGAGCAGTACTTC
>TRBV6-5|NA|NA|TRBJ2-3
CASSYGSGLGTDTQYF
TGTGCCAGCAGTTACGGTTCCGGTTTGGGCACAGATACGCAGTATTTT
>TRBV7-9|NA|NA|TRBJ2-1
CASSLVQGYNEQFF
TGTGCCAGCAGCTTAGTACAGGGCTACAATGAGCAGTTCTTC
>TRBV6-4|TRBD2|many|TRBJ2-2
CASRTSDTGELFF
TGTGCCAGCAGGACTAGCGACACCGGGGAGCTGTTTTTT
>TRBV12-3/TRBV12-4|NA|NA|TRBJ2-5
CASSSREETQYF
TGTGCCAGCAGTTCTCGGGAGGAGACCCAGTACTTC
>TRBV5-5|TRBD1|once|TRBJ1-6
CASSIGQGGYSPLHF
TGTGCCAGCAGCATCGGACAGGGAGGTTATTCACCCCTCCACTTT
>TRBV11-2|NA|once|TRBJ1-1
CASSNTKTGNTEAFF
TGTGCCAGCAGCAATACCAAGACAGGGAACACTGAAGCTTTCTTT
>TRBV5-4|NA|NA|TRBJ1-1
CASSTATGNTEAFF
TGTGCCAGCAGCACTGCTACAGGGAACACTGAAGCTTTCTTT
>TRBV19|TRBD2|once|TRBJ2-3
CASSMGPSGGTTDTQYF
TGTGCCAGTAGTATGGGACCTAGCGGGGGAACCACAGATACGCAGTATTTT
>TRBV6-5|TRBD1|NA|TRBJ2-5
CASSYSNGQGGETQYF
TGTGCCAGCAGTTACTCAAATGGACAGGGTGGGGAGACCCAGTACTTC
>TRBV7-9|TRBD1|NA|TRBJ1-2
CASSSGQGYDYGYTF
TGTGCCAGCAGCTCTGGACAGGGTTACGACTATGGCTACACCTTC
>TRBV5-4|NA|NA|TRBJ2-3
CASSPNLRGTDTQYF
TGTGCCAGCAGCCCAAATTTACGGGGCACAGATACGCAGTATTTT
>TRBV24-1|TRBD1|NA|TRBJ1-6
CATRDRDSNYNSPLHF
TGTGCCACCAGGGACCGGGACAGCAACTATAATTCACCCCTCCACTTT
>TRBV12-3/TRBV12-4|NA|NA|TRBJ2-5
CASSEYPTQYF
TGTGCCAGCAGCGAGTATCCGACCCAGTACTTC
>TRBV28|TRBD2|NA|TRBJ2-4
CASSSIAGESKNIQYF
TGTGCCAGCAGTTCCATAGCGGGAGAGTCCAAAAACATTCAGTACTTC
>TRBV21-1|NA|NA|TRBJ2-1
CASSPRDRDSYNEQFF
TGTGCCAGCAGCCCCCGGGACAGGGACTCCTACAATGAGCAGTTCTTC
>TRBV5-6|NA|NA|TRBJ1-4
CASSSGASGGEKLFF
TGTGCCAGCAGCTCCGGCGCATCCGGCGGGGAAAAACTGTTTTTT
>TRBV7-3|TRBD1|NA|TRBJ2-3
CASSSQTGGTDTQYF
TGTGCCAGCAGTTCGCAGACAGGGGGGACAGATACGCAGTATTTT